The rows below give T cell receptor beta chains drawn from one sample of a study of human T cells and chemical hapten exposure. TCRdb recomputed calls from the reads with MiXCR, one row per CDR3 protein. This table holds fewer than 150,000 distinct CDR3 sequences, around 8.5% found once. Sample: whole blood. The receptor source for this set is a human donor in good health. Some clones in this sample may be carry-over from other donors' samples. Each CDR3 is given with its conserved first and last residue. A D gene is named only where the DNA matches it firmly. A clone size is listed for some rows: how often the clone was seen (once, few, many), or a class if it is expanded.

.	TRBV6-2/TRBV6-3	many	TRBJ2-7	CASSPTDESSYEQYF	TGTGCCAGCAGTCCGACAGACGAGAGCTCCTACGAGCAGTACTTC
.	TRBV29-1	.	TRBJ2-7	CSVGSGVVFYEQYF	TGCAGCGTTGGGTCAGGAGTCGTGTTCTACGAGCAGTACTTC
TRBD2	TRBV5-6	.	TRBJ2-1	CASSLDLAGLVGEQFF	TGTGCCAGCAGCTTGGATCTAGCGGGATTGGTAGGTGAGCAGTTCTTC
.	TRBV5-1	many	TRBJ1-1	CASSLGAGNTEAFF	TGTGCCAGCAGCTTAGGGGCAGGGAACACTGAAGCTTTCTTT
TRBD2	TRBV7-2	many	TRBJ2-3	CASSATRTSGRALADTQYF	TGTGCCAGCAGCGCAACTAGGACTAGCGGGAGGGCCTTGGCAGATACGCAGTATTTT
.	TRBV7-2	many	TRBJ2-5	CASSLNWRGTQETQYF	TGTGCCAGCAGCTTAAACTGGAGGGGGACTCAAGAGACCCAGTACTTC
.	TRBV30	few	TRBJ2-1	CAWRAGTGFSSYGEQFF	TGTGCCTGGAGGGCTGGTACAGGGTTTAGCTCCTACGGTGAGCAGTTCTTC
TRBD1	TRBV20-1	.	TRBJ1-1	CSALDRGKRNTEAFF	TGCAGTGCTTTAGACAGGGGAAAACGGAACACTGAAGCTTTCTTT
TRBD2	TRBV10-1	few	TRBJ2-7	CASSAGLVYEQYF	TGCGCCAGCAGTGCTGGACTAGTCTACGAGCAGTACTTC
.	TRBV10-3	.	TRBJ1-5	CAISEYGQPNQPQHF	TGTGCCATCAGTGAGTACGGACAGCCAAATCAGCCCCAGCATTTT
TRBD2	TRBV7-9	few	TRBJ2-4	CASSPRRGIAKNIQYF	TGTGCCAGCAGCCCAAGGCGGGGGATAGCCAAAAACATTCAGTACTTC
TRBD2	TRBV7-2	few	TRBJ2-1	CASSFASGSWDEQFF	TGTGCCAGCAGCTTCGCTAGCGGGAGCTGGGATGAGCAGTTCTTC
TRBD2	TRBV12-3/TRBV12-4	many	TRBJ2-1	CASSSPGLAYNEQFF	TGTGCCAGCAGTTCCCCTGGACTAGCCTACAATGAGCAGTTCTTC
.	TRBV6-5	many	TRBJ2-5	CASSQLPTSLGQETQYF	TGTGCCAGCAGTCAACTCCCTACTAGCTTGGGCCAAGAGACCCAGTACTTC
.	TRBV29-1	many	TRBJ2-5	CSAKMGAETQYF	TGCAGCGCCAAAATGGGGGCCGAGACCCAGTACTTC
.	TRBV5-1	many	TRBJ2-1	CASSFRALRNNEQFF	TGCGCCAGCAGCTTCCGGGCCTTAAGGAACAATGAGCAGTTCTTC
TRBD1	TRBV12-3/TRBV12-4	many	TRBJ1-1	CASSLSGQGATEAFF	TGTGCCAGCAGTTTAAGTGGGCAGGGGGCGACTGAAGCTTTCTTT